This record covers a single T cell receptor (beta chain). Its antigen is unidentified. As to time point: baseline pretreatment blood. Stated treatment: 15 Gy SBRT to primary tumor, nephrectomy 4 weeks later. Assay: immunoSEQ multiplex PCR; the TCRdb copy retains only in-frame clones and omits some. The sample shows 110,000 to 150,000 clones, approximately 90% of them seen only once. The data derive from a study of radiation and T cells in renal cell carcinoma. General study points: In blood, top tumor clones expanded by 2 weeks, shrinking by 4.

Trimming left V 0 bases short and J 0 bases short, with 9 bases between. CDR3 length: 16 residues. Germline loops: CDR1 SEHNR, CDR2 FQNEAQ (reference sequence). The TCR comes from a woman aged 45-60 years with renal cell carcinoma. The sequencing here drew on blood, taken from a patient whose treatment included radiotherapy and nephrectomy. V and J are TRBV7-9 and TRBJ1-3, with D unclear. CDR3 region: CASSLATGISGNTIYF. The DNA for the CDR3 is TGTGCCAGCAGCTTAGCGACCGGGATCTCTGGAAACACCATATATTTT.